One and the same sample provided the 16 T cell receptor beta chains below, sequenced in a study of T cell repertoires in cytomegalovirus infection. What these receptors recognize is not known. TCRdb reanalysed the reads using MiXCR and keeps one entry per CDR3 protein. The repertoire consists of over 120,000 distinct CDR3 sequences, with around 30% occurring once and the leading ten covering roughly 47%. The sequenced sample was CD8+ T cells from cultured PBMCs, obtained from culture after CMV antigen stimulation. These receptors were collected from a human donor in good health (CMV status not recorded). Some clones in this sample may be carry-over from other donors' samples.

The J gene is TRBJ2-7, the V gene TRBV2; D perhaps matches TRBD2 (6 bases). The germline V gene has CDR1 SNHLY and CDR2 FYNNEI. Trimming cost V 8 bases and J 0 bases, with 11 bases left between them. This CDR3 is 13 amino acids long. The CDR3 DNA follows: TGTGCCAGCCGGGAGTCAGCCTCCTACGAGCAGTACTTC. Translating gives CASRESASYEQYF.

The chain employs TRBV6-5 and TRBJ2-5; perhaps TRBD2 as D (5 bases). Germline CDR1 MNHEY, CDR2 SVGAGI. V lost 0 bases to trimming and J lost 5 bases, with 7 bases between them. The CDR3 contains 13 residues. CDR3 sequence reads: CASSYSSSETQYF. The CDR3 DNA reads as TGTGCCAGCAGTTACTCGTCTAGCGAGACCCAGTACTTC.

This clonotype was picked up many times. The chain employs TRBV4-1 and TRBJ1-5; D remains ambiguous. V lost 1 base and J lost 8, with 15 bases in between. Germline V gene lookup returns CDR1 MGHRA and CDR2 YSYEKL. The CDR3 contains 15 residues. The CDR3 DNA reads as TGCGCCAGCAGCCAAGGCCCCTTAATTGAGGAGCCCCAGCATTTT. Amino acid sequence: CASSQGPLIEEPQHF.

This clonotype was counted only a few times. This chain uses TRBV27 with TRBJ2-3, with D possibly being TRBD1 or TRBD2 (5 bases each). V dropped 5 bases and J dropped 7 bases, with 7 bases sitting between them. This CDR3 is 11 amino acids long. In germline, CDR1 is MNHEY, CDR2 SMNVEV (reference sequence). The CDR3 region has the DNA TGTGCCAGCAGTGAGGGGTATACGCAGTATTTT. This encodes CASSEGYTQYF.

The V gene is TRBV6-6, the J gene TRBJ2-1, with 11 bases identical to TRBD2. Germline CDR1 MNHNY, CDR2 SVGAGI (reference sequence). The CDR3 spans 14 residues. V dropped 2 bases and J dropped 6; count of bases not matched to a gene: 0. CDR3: CASSYGTSGNEQFF. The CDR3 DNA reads TGTGCCAGCAGTTACGGGACTAGCGGCAATGAGCAGTTCTTC.

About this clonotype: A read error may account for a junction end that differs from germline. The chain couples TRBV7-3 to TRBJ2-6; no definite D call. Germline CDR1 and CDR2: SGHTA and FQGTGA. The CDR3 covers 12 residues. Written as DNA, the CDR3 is TGTGCCAGCAGCTTAACGCCTGACGTCCTGGCTTTC. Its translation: CASSLTPDVLAF.

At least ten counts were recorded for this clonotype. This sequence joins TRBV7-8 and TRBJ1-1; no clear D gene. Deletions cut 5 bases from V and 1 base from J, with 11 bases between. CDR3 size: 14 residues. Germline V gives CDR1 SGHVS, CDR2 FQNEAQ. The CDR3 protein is CASSPPDGNTEAFF. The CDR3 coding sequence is TGTGCCAGCAGCCCCCCGGACGGGAACACTGAAGCTTTCTTT.

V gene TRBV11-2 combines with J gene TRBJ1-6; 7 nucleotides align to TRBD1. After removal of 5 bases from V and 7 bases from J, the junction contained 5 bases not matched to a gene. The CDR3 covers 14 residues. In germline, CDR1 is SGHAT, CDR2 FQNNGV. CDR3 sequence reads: CASSLGQYNSPLHF. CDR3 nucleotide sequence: TGTGCCAGCAGCCTGGGACAGTACAATTCACCCCTCCACTTT.

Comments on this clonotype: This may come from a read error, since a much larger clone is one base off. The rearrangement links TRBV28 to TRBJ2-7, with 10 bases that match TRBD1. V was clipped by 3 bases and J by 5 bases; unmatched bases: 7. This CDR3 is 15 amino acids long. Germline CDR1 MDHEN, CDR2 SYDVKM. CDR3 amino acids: CASSFTGQGNHEQYF. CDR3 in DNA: TGTGCCAGCAGTTTTACGGGACAGGGGAACCACGAGCAGTACTTC.

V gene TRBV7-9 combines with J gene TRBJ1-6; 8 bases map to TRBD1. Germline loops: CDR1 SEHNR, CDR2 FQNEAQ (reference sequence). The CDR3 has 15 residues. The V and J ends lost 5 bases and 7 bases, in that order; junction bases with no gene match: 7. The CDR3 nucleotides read TGTGCCAGCAGCCCAACAGGGGGACGCAATTCACCCCTCCACTTT. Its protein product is CASSPTGGRNSPLHF. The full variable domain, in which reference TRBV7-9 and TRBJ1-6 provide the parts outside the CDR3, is DTGVSQNPRHKITKRGQNVTFRCDPISEHNRLYWYRQTLGQGPEFLTYFQNEAQLEKSRLLSDRFSAERPKGSFSTLEIQRTEQGDSAMYLCASSPTGGRNSPLHFGNGTRLTVT.

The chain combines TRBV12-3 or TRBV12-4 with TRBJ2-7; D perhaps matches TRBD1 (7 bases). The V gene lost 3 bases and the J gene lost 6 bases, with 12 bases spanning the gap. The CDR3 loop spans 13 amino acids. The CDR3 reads CASSFSGGGEQYF. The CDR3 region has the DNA TGTGCCAGCAGTTTCTCAGGGGGAGGCGAGCAGTACTTC.

The CDR3 nucleotides read TGCGCCAGCAGCCAAGGACCGACAGACGGTCAGCCCCAGCATTTT. It translates to CASSQGPTDGQPQHF. This sequence joins TRBV4-1 and TRBJ1-5; maybe TRBD1 (5 bases). CDR1 is MGHRA and CDR2 is YSYEKL in the germline V gene. V shed 1 base and J shed 6 bases, with 13 bases lying between them. This CDR3 has 15 amino acids.

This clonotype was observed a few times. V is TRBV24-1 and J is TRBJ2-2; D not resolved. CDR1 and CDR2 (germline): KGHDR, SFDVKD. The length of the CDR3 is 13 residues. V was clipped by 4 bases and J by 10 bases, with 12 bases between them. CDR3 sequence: CATSDHPVTELFF. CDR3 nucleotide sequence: TGTGCCACCAGTGACCACCCCGTGACGGAGCTGTTTTTT.

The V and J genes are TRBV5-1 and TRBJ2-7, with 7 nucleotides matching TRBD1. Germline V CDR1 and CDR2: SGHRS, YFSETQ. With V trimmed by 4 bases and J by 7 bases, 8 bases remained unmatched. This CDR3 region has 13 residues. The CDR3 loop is CASSVGQTLEQYF. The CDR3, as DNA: TGCGCCAGCAGCGTGGGACAGACCCTAGAGCAGTACTTC.

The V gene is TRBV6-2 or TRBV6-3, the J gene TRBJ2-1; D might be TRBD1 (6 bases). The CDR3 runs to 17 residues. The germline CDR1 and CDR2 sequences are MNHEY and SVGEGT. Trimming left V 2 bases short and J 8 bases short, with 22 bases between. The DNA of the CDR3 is TGTGCCAGCAGTTACGTTTTCGGGACACCGGACGAGGATGAGCAGTTCTTC. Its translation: CASSYVFGTPDEDEQFF.

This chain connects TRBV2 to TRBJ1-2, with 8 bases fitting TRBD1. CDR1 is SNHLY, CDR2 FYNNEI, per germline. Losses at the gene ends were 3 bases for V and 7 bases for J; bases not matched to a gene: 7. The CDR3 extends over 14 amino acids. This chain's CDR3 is CASSDGQGLGGYTF. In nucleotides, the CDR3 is TGTGCCAGCAGTGACGGACAGGGCTTGGGTGGCTACACCTTC.